This TCR beta chain was observed in a study of T cells in Graves' hyperthyroidism and ophthalmopathy (dated by TCRdb to between 2018 and 2020). About the full investigation: Peripheral blood was collected at initial diagnosis, before any treatment. Thyroid tissue and blood T-cell repertoires from six Graves' hyperthyroidism patients were also compared in the study. Following sampling, methimazole starting at 30 mg daily was given to hyperthyroidism patients, and high-dose intravenous methylprednisolone was given to ophthalmopathy patients. The 100 or so discovery patients were randomly split 7:3 into training and test sets. To identify distinguishing TCR V-J signatures, a discovery cohort of 90 to 100 patients was used, comprising fewer than 45 with Graves' ophthalmopathy and under 60 with stable Graves' hyperthyroidism. An independent validation cohort of 18 to 20 hyperthyroidism patients and roughly 16 patients who later progressed to ophthalmopathy tested prospective prediction of ophthalmopathy. TCR Vbeta CDR3 sequencing of 140 or so peripheral blood samples (roughly 41 ophthalmopathy, approximately 80 hyperthyroidism and around 17 progressor patients) is reported in the paper.

The TCR beta CDR3 regions were amplified from the RNA transcripts. The TCR CDR3 was subjected to a first round of RT-PCR using the HTBI primer set and the Qiagen OneStep RT-PCR kit. The libraries were constructed in a second round of multiplex PCR and then size-selected and purified. Paired-end sequencing of the libraries was performed with 100 bp reads on an Illumina HiSeq2000. Per the source publication's procedure: Raw data were processed with SOAPnuke, discarding reads with adapters, uncalled bases, mean Phred below 15, or no exact constant-primer or identifier match. COPE v1.2.5 was used to merge high-quality paired reads, and clonotypes were defined as unique nucleotide sequences. MiTCR v1.1 was used to align the clonotypes against IMGT TRBV, TRBD and TRBJ reference segments. Analysis was restricted to V-J combinations with a frequency above 0.0001, which covered just over 98% of repertoires. A TCS score was defined as the ratio of F50 (clonal expansion) to E x V (chaos), with BLOSUM62-based TCRdist applied between CDR3 peptides within each V-J. Welch's t-statistics and random forest reduced around 550 V-J features to 13, which were used in a naive Bayes classifier (R e1071). Starting from the raw public reads, TCRdb applied fastp trimming at Q25, assembled clones with MiXCR and retained in-frame beta chains. Records with the same CDR3 protein are collapsed into one entry carrying the most frequent genes and DNA. The V and J calls and clone size come from TCRdb's table, not from the authors' own analysis. The sample records roughly 330,000 distinct CDR3 sequences, over 15% of which are singletons. The top ten constitute around 33% of the sample.

What the research found in general, with its limitations: Sample size was not statistically predetermined, and investigators were not blinded to group allocation. In cross-validation, a model built on a 13 V-J signature told ophthalmopathy apart from stable hyperthyroidism with 87.88% sensitivity and about 81% specificity, and in testing the same model reached 80%/75%. In validation, progression to ophthalmopathy was predicted by the model with about 70% sensitivity and roughly 76% specificity, a median of approximately 6.5 months before onset. Most expanded thyroid clonotypes (frequency above 0.001) were also detected in blood, a finding suggesting that blood repertoires may reflect thyroid immune responses.

Remarks on this clonotype: Its specific antigen is unknown. No base quality values were provided; no much bigger clone lies one nucleotide off.

Graves' hyperthyroidism was defined as stable when no progression to ophthalmopathy occurred over 18 months of follow-up. Hyperthyroidism patients were newly diagnosed, had a disease duration of under 2 months, and were aged 18 to 65 years. Any patient with an uncontrolled infection, another autoimmune disease, pregnancy or lactation was excluded. Diagnoses were established on the basis of clinical symptoms, serum thyroxine and TRAb, thyroid ultrasound, and orbital computed tomography. PBMCs were isolated from about 9.2 ml of fresh peripheral blood by Ficoll-Paque density gradient centrifugation. Total RNA was extracted with Trizol reagent, and quality was checked on an Agilent 2100 Bioanalyzer. Reading from cysteine to phenylalanine, the CDR3 counts 16 amino acids. CDR3 DNA only is kept here, 48 bases in frame from base 1. Reading the germline V gene (reference sequence) gives CDR1 MNHEY and CDR2 SMNVEV. V ends up 5 bases short and J 3 bases short, with an unmatched junction base count of 4.

This clonotype originated in a man aged 30 to 39 with Graves' hyperthyroidism. This chain joins TRBV27 to TRBJ2-1; 13 central nucleotides agree with TRBD2. The sample taken for sequencing was blood. The sequenced DNA is TGTGCCAGCAGTCCTGGACTAGCGGGAGACTACAATGAGCAGTTCTTC. Protein translation: CASSPGLAGDYNEQFF.